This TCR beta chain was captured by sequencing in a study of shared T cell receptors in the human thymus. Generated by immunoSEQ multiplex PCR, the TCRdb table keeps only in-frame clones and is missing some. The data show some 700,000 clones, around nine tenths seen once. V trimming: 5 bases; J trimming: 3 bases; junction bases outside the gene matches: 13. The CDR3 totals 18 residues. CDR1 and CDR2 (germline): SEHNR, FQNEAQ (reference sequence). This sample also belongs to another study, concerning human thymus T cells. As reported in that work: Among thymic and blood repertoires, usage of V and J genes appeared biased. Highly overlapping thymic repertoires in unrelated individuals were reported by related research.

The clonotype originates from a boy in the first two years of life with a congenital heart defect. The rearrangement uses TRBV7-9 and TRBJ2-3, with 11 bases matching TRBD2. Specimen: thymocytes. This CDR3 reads CASSADNSGRARTDTQYF. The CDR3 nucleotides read TGTGCCAGCAGCGCTGATAATAGCGGGAGGGCCCGGACAGATACGCAGTATTTT.